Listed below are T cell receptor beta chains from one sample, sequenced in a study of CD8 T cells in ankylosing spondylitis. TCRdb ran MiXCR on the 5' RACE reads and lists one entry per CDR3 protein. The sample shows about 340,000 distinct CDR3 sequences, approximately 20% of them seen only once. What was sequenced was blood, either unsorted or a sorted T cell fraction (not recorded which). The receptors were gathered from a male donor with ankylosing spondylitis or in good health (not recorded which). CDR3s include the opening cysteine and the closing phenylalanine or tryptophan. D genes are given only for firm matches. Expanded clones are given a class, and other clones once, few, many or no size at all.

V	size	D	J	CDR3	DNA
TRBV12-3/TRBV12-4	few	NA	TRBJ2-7	CASSLAPGSPYEQYF	TGTGCCAGCAGTTTAGCCCCAGGGTCGCCTTACGAGCAGTACTTC
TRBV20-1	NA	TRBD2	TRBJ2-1	CSASYGLAGENNEQFF	TGCAGTGCTAGCTACGGTCTAGCGGGGGAGAACAATGAGCAGTTCTTC
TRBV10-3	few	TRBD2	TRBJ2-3	CAISELRGVNDTQYF	TGTGCCATCAGTGAGTTGCGGGGGGTGAATGATACGCAGTATTTT
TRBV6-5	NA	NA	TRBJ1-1	CASVSSGTEAFF	TGTGCCAGCGTATCGAGCGGAACTGAAGCTTTCTTT
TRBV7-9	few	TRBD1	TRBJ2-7	CASSHQDRGYEQYF	TGTGCCAGCAGCCATCAGGACAGGGGGTACGAGCAGTACTTC
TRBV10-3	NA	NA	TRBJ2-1	CAISESFNNEQFF	TGTGCCATCAGTGAATCTTTCAACAATGAGCAGTTCTTC
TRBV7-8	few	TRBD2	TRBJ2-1	CASSRSTSGGFYEQFF	TGTGCCAGCAGCCGATCGACTAGCGGGGGATTTTATGAGCAGTTCTTC
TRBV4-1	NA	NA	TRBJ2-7	CASSQVYGGPSYERYF	TGCGCCAGCAGCCAAGTCTACGGGGGACCGTCCTACGAGCGGTACTTC
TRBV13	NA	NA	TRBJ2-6	CASSPRTRANVLTF	TGTGCCAGCAGCCCTCGCACGAGGGCCAACGTCCTGACTTTC
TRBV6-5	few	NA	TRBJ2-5	CASSYGIVGKTQYF	TGTGCCAGCAGTTACGGGATTGTTGGAAAGACCCAGTACTTC
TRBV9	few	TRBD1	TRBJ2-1	CASSPTGTVYNEQFF	TGTGCCAGCAGCCCAACCGGGACAGTCTACAATGAGCAGTTCTTC
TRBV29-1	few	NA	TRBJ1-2	CSVEDFQQEGNYGYTF	TGCAGCGTTGAAGATTTTCAGCAGGAGGGGAATTATGGCTACACCTTC
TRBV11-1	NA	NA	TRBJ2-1	CASRPGGYNEQFF	TGTGCCAGCAGGCCAGGTGGCTACAATGAGCAGTTCTTC
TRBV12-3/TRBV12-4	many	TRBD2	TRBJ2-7	CASSLDGRSYEQYF	TGTGCCAGCAGTTTGGACGGGAGGTCCTACGAGCAGTACTTC
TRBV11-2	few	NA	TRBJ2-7	CASSFGGGASNEQYF	TGTGCCAGCAGCTTCGGAGGGGGGGCTTCGAACGAGCAGTACTTC
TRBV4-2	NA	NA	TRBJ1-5	CASSQEAGDINQPQHF	TGTGCCAGCAGCCAAGAAGCGGGGGACATCAATCAGCCCCAGCATTTT
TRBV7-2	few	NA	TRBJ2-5	CASINRGGRSRETQYF	TGTGCCAGCATCAATAGAGGGGGGCGATCACGAGAGACCCAGTACTTC
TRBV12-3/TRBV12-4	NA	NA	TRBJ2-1	CASSFFAQGGNEQFF	TGTGCCAGCAGTTTTTTCGCTCAGGGGGGCAATGAGCAGTTCTTC
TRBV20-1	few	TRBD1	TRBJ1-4	CSARGDRGTTNEKLFF	TGCAGTGCTAGAGGGGACAGGGGGACAACTAATGAAAAACTGTTTTTT
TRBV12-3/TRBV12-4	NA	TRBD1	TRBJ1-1	CASSSIDRAAFF	TGTGCCAGCAGTTCCATCGACAGGGCGGCTTTCTTT
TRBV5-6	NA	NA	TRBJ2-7	CASSLQNYEQYF	TGTGCCAGCAGCTTGCAAAACTACGAGCAGTACTTC
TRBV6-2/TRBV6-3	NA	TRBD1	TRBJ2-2	CASSYSENLDRGLGGELFF	TGTGCCAGCAGTTACTCCGAAAACCTGGACAGGGGGCTCGGCGGGGAGCTGTTTTTT
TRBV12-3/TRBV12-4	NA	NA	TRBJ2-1	CASSIRVEINEQFF	TGTGCCAGCAGTATCCGAGTCGAGATCAATGAGCAGTTCTTC
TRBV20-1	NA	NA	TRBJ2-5	CSARPRGSAAETQYF	TGCAGTGCTAGACCCCGGGGGAGCGCGGCCGAGACCCAGTACTTC
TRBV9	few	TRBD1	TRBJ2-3	CASSVGETGGRDTQYF	TGTGCCAGCAGCGTAGGAGAGACAGGGGGTAGAGATACGCAGTATTTT
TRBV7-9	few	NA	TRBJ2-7	CASSFMDGYEQYF	TGTGCCAGCAGCTTCATGGACGGATACGAGCAGTACTTC
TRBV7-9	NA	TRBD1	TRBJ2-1	CASSTTGDNEQFF	TGTGCCAGCAGCACGACAGGGGACAATGAGCAGTTCTTC
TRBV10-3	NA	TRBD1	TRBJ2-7	CAISDLDRGGDEQYF	TGTGCCATCAGTGACCTGGACAGGGGGGGAGACGAGCAGTACTTC
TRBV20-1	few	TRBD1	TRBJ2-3	CSARVKETGAEPDTQYF	TGCAGTGCTAGAGTAAAGGAGACAGGGGCCGAGCCAGATACGCAGTATTTT
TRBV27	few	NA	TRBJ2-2	CASSLTRGGGDTGELFF	TGTGCCAGCAGTCTTACTCGGGGAGGGGGAGACACCGGGGAGCTGTTTTTT
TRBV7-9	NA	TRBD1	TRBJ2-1	CASSSGQVAYNEQFF	TGTGCCAGCAGCTCGGGACAGGTCGCCTACAATGAGCAGTTCTTC
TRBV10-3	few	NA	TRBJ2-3	CATTESASSTDTQYF	TGTGCCACCACAGAATCAGCTTCTAGCACAGATACGCAGTATTTT
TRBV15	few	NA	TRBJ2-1	CATSYRSSSYNEQFF	TGTGCCACCAGTTACCGTTCGAGCTCCTACAATGAGCAGTTCTTC
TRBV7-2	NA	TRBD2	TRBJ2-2	CASSLGAGVTGELFF	TGTGCCAGCAGCTTAGGAGCGGGGGTAACCGGGGAGCTGTTTTTT
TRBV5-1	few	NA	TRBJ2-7	CASSLKMDRDSYEQYF	TGCGCCAGCAGCTTGAAAATGGACAGAGATTCCTACGAGCAGTACTTC
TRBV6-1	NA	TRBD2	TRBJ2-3	CASSQLTSGGTDTQYF	TGTGCCAGCAGTCAGTTAACTAGCGGGGGCACAGATACGCAGTATTTT
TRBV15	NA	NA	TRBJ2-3	CATSREDFVGDTQYF	TGTGCCACCAGCAGAGAAGACTTTGTGGGAGATACGCAGTATTTT
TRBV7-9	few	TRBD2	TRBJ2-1	CASSLGLAGKGNEQFF	TGTGCCAGCAGCTTAGGCCTAGCGGGGAAGGGCAATGAGCAGTTCTTC
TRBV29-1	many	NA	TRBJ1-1	CSYGGLNTEAFF	TGCAGCTACGGGGGACTGAACACTGAAGCTTTCTTT
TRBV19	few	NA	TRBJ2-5	CASSTLGPNQETQYF	TGTGCCAGTAGTACACTCGGACCGAACCAAGAGACCCAGTACTTC
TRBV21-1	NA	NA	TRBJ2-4	CASSPRTILAKNIQYF	TGTGCCAGCAGCCCCCGGACAATACTAGCCAAAAACATTCAGTACTTC
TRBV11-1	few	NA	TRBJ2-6	CASSPRTVSGANVLTF	TGTGCCAGCAGCCCCCGGACAGTCTCTGGGGCCAACGTCCTGACTTTC
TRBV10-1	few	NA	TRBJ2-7	CASSERQAPYEQYF	TGCGCCAGCAGTGAGCGTCAGGCGCCCTACGAGCAGTACTTC
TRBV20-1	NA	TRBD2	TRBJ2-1	CSARPVGLAGGYNEQFF	TGCAGTGCTAGGCCGGTCGGGCTAGCGGGGGGCTACAATGAGCAGTTCTTC
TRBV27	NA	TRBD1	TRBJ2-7	CASSLLDRGYEQYF	TGTGCCAGCAGTTTGCTGGACAGGGGGTACGAGCAGTACTTC
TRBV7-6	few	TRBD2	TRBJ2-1	CASSLDGAGGYNEQFF	TGTGCCAGCAGCTTAGATGGAGCGGGGGGGTACAATGAGCAGTTCTTC
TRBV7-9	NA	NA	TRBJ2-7	CASSLEGVGYEQYF	TGTGCCAGCAGCTTAGAAGGGGTGGGCTACGAGCAGTACTTC
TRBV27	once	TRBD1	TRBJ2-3	CASRGDRAIDTQYF	TGTGCCAGCCGGGGGGACAGGGCAATAGATACGCAGTATTTT
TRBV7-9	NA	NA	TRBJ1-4	CASSSTGSTNEKLFF	TGTGCCAGCAGCTCCACAGGGTCGACTAATGAAAAACTGTTTTTT
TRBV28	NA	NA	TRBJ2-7	CASSFGTEQYF	TGTGCCAGCAGTTTTGGGACCGAGCAGTACTTC
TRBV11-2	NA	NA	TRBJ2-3	CASSFFIRGSGGAVTDTQYF	TGTGCCAGCAGCTTTTTCATAAGGGGTTCGGGGGGCGCCGTCACAGATACGCAGTATTTT
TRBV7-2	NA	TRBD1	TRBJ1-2	CASSFPGDRRYGYTF	TGTGCCAGCAGCTTCCCGGGGGACAGGCGATATGGCTACACCTTC
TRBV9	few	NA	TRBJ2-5	CASSVGHWDLETQYF	TGTGCCAGCAGCGTAGGACACTGGGATCTGGAGACCCAGTACTTC
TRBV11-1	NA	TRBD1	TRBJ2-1	CASSQQQSDRGMSHEQFF	TGTGCCAGCAGCCAACAACAATCGGACAGGGGGATGAGTCATGAGCAGTTCTTC
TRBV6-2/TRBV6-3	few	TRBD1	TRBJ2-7	CASSYLGQEYEQYF	TGTGCCAGCAGTTACTTAGGACAGGAGTACGAGCAGTACTTC
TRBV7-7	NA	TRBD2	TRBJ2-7	CASSFQRGLGFPYEQYF	TGTGCTAGCAGCTTTCAACGGGGACTAGGGTTTCCCTACGAGCAGTACTTC
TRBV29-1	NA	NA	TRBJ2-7	CSVEDWSSYEQYF	TGCAGCGTTGAAGATTGGAGCTCCTACGAGCAGTACTTC